These T cell receptor beta chains were read from a single sample in a study of blood T cells in healthy people across ages. TCRdb re-analysed the 5' RACE reads in MiXCR, keeping a single row per CDR3 protein. There are 700,000 to 800,000 distinct CDR3 sequences in the sample; around 46% occur only once, and approximately 22% lies in the top ten. The sequenced material came from blood. These receptors originate from a woman in her sixties or seventies in good health. Both conserved end residues are part of each CDR3. A D gene is named only where the DNA matches it firmly. The size field is filled for only some rows; it gives once, few, many or a size class.

clone size	V gene	J gene	D gene	CDR3 protein	CDR3 DNA
-	TRBV20-1	TRBJ2-7	TRBD1	CSASGLDRAYEQYF	TGCAGTGCTTCCGGCTTGGACAGGGCCTACGAGCAGTACTTC
-	TRBV5-1	TRBJ2-6	TRBD1	CASSLGAGTAYSGANVLTF	TGCGCCAGCAGCTTGGGAGCCGGGACAGCCTACTCTGGGGCCAACGTCCTGACTTTC
few	TRBV5-1	TRBJ2-3	-	CASSSQLTDTQYF	TGCGCCAGCAGCTCCCAACTCACAGATACGCAGTATTTT
-	TRBV7-9	TRBJ1-1	-	CASSSVGGSTEAFF	TGTGCCAGCAGCTCCGTCGGGGGGAGTACTGAAGCTTTCTTT
few	TRBV21-1	TRBJ2-5	-	CASALGRSAGTKETQYF	TGTGCCAGCGCACTAGGGCGGTCAGCGGGGACCAAGGAGACCCAGTACTTC
few	TRBV4-3	TRBJ1-1	-	CASSQEYGRSQNTEAFF	TGCGCCAGCAGCCAAGAATATGGGAGAAGTCAGAACACTGAAGCTTTCTTT
once	TRBV5-1	TRBJ1-4	-	CASSLADGGATEKLFF	TGCGCCAGCAGCTTGGCCGACGGGGGCGCAACTGAAAAACTGTTTTTT
-	TRBV14	TRBJ2-7	-	CASSQGVQDEQYF	TGTGCCAGCAGCCAAGGCGTACAGGACGAGCAGTACTTC
-	TRBV7-9	TRBJ2-7	-	CASSLEVDRRYEQYF	TGTGCCAGCAGCTTAGAAGTCGACAGGCGATACGAGCAGTACTTC
-	TRBV4-3	TRBJ2-7	TRBD2	CASSLGLANYNEQYF	TGCGCCAGCAGCCTAGGACTAGCGAACTACAATGAGCAGTACTTC
-	TRBV7-9	TRBJ2-7	-	CASSSPSFKTYEQYF	TGTGCCAGCAGCTCCCCCAGCTTCAAAACCTACGAGCAGTACTTC
-	TRBV29-1	TRBJ2-7	-	CSVAFYNEQYF	TGCAGCGTTGCGTTTTACAATGAGCAGTACTTC
-	TRBV7-9	TRBJ1-2	-	CASVGKDYGYTF	TGTGCCAGTGTGGGCAAGGACTATGGCTACACCTTC
few	TRBV20-1	TRBJ2-7	-	CSASGTLSSYEQYF	TGCAGTGCGTCCGGGACCCTTAGCTCCTACGAGCAGTACTTC
-	TRBV7-9	TRBJ2-5	-	CASSLHAQGGNEQYF	TGTGCCAGCAGTTTGCATGCCCAGGGTGGCAATGAGCAGTACTTC
-	TRBV6-2/TRBV6-3	TRBJ1-1	-	CASSGVMNTEAFF	TGTGCCAGCAGTGGGGTGATGAACACTGAAGCTTTCTTT
few	TRBV19	TRBJ2-1	TRBD2	CASTETSGRFQFF	TGTGCCAGTACTGAGACTAGCGGGAGATTTCAGTTCTTC
-	TRBV20-1	TRBJ2-5	-	CSASTGLRETQYF	TGCAGTGCCTCGACGGGGCTTCGGGAGACCCAGTACTTC
-	TRBV12-3/TRBV12-4	TRBJ2-3	-	CASSSSGADTQYF	TGTGCCAGCAGTTCCTCAGGGGCAGATACGCAGTATTTT
-	TRBV5-1	TRBJ2-1	TRBD2	CVSSLPSGVNEQFF	TGCGTCAGCAGCCTTCCTAGCGGGGTCAATGAGCAGTTCTTC
few	TRBV7-3	TRBJ2-5	-	CASSRADSDEETQYF	TGTGCCAGCTCAAGAGCGGACTCAGATGAAGAGACCCAGTACTTC
few	TRBV5-4	TRBJ2-6	-	CASSSSGSGANVLTF	TGTGCCAGCAGTTCATCAGGCTCTGGGGCCAACGTCCTGACTTTC
few	TRBV6-4	TRBJ2-3	TRBD2	CATIPGTSQADTQYF	TGTGCCACCATTCCCGGGACTAGCCAGGCAGATACGCAGTATTTT
-	TRBV6-5	TRBJ2-1	-	CASSYGGGPSNEQFF	TGTGCCAGCAGTTACGGGGGGGGGCCCAGCAATGAGCAGTTCTTC
-	TRBV10-3	TRBJ2-7	TRBD1	CAISGTGGQYEQYF	TGTGCCATCAGTGGGACAGGGGGACAATACGAGCAGTACTTC
few	TRBV4-1	TRBJ2-6	TRBD1	CASSQEWGQGVDGANVLTF	TGCGCCAGCAGCCAAGAATGGGGACAGGGGGTTGACGGGGCCAACGTCCTGACTTTC
-	TRBV3-1	TRBJ2-1	-	CASSQGAGPYNEQFF	TGTGCCAGCAGCCAAGGAGCGGGCCCCTACAATGAGCAGTTCTTC
-	TRBV5-5	TRBJ1-4	-	CASSQAGQNEKLFF	TGTGCCAGCAGCCAGGCGGGGCAGAATGAAAAACTGTTTTTT
many	TRBV29-1	TRBJ2-7	-	CSVGLAGNEQYF	TGCAGCGTTGGTTTGGCTGGGAACGAGCAGTACTTC
-	TRBV28	TRBJ1-2	TRBD1	CASRMQGAAGYTF	TGTGCCAGCAGGATGCAGGGGGCAGCTGGCTACACCTTC
-	TRBV5-1	TRBJ2-5	TRBD1	CASSWDRTAETQYF	TGCGCCAGCAGCTGGGACAGGACAGCAGAGACCCAGTACTTC
-	TRBV7-2	TRBJ2-3	-	CASSLLSPDYGDTQYF	TGTGCCAGCAGCTTATTGTCCCCCGATTATGGAGATACGCAGTATTTT
many	TRBV6-6	TRBJ1-5	TRBD1	CASSPQGVDQPQHF	TGTGCCAGCAGTCCCCAGGGGGTAGATCAGCCCCAGCATTTT
many	TRBV12-3/TRBV12-4	TRBJ2-5	-	CASSTGLGEQYF	TGTGCCAGCAGTACAGGGTTGGGGGAGCAGTACTTC
-	TRBV10-3	TRBJ2-1	TRBD1	CAISLGGQGYNEQFF	TGTGCCATCAGTCTCGGGGGACAGGGTTACAATGAGCAGTTCTTC
many	TRBV28	TRBJ2-3	TRBD2	CASSLMAGEADTQYF	TGTGCCAGCAGTTTGATGGCGGGAGAGGCAGATACGCAGTATTTT
few	TRBV27	TRBJ1-2	TRBD1	CASSTDREGGYTF	TGTGCCAGCAGTACGGACAGGGAAGGAGGCTACACCTTC
few	TRBV20-1	TRBJ2-1	-	CSANPSELYNEQFF	TGCAGTGCTAATCCTAGCGAGTTGTACAATGAGCAGTTCTTC
-	TRBV7-2	TRBJ1-2	TRBD1	CASNAPGGSYGYTF	TGTGCCAGCAACGCACCAGGGGGCAGCTATGGCTACACCTTC
-	TRBV5-1	TRBJ2-6	TRBD1	CASSTPGQGNSGANVLTF	TGCGCCAGCAGCACACCGGGACAGGGTAATTCTGGGGCCAACGTCCTGACTTTC
-	TRBV3-1	TRBJ2-1	TRBD2	CASSQDPVGEREKQFF	TGTGCCAGCAGCCAAGATCCGGTAGGGGAGCGGGAGAAGCAGTTCTTC
-	TRBV20-1	TRBJ1-4	-	CSAKGLVGEKLFF	TGCAGTGCTAAGGGGTTAGTAGGTGAAAAACTGTTTTTT
-	TRBV27	TRBJ2-7	-	CASTQGTLYEQYF	TGTGCCAGCACACAGGGAACCCTCTACGAGCAGTACTTC
-	TRBV6-5	TRBJ2-1	-	CASTQVGYGYNEQFF	TGTGCCAGCACCCAAGTCGGGTATGGCTACAATGAGCAGTTCTTC
few	TRBV7-7	TRBJ1-4	-	CASSLWMFREKPFF	TGTGCTAGCAGCTTATGGATGTTCCGTGAAAAACCGTTTTTT